What follows are 24 T cell receptor beta chains derived from one specimen sequenced in a study of blood T cell repertoires in COVID-19. Clones were sequenced by immunoSEQ multiplex PCR, and TCRdb holds only the in-frame ones, with some missing. The sample has over 75,000 clones; 85% to 95% are singletons. Sequencing was carried out using peripheral blood. Receptors were obtained from a human donor with active COVID-19. The donor label of this sample is uncertain.

The rearrangement joins TRBV7-9 to TRBJ2-3; weak D call: TRBD2 (5 bases). The CDR3 extends over 14 amino acids. Per germline, CDR1 SEHNR and CDR2 FQNEAQ (reference sequence). V lost 5 bases to trimming and J lost 4 bases, with 13 bases between them. CDR3 amino acids: CASSSTRTPDTQYF. CDR3 bases: TGTGCCAGCAGCAGTACACGGACTCCAGATACGCAGTATTTT.

Only one count was recorded for this clone. The chain combines TRBV7-8 with TRBJ1-6; D possibly corresponds to TRBD1 (5 bases). CDR1 and CDR2 (germline): SGHVS, FQNEAQ. This CDR3 contains 14 residues. Trimming shortened V by 3 bases and J by 7 bases, and 10 bases separated the two germline ends. The CDR3 DNA reads as TGTGCCAGCAGCTTGACGCGGGGGAATTCACCCCTCCACTTT. Translation gives CASSLTRGNSPLHF.

V is TRBV11-2 and J is TRBJ2-7; 12 positions agree with TRBD2. V was pared by 5 bases and J by 7 bases, with 12 bases of the junction left unmatched. CDR3 length equals 16 residues. The germline V gene encodes CDR1 SGHAT and CDR2 FQNNGV. The CDR3 DNA is TGTGCCAGCAGCCTAGCGGCTAGCGGGGGGGTAGAAGAGCAGTACTTC. Protein product: CASSLAASGGVEEQYF.

The CDR3 region is CAISDSGMGYGYTF. The CDR3 coding sequence is TGTGCCATCAGTGATTCGGGGATGGGCTATGGCTACACCTTC. J is TRBJ1-2 and V is TRBV10-3; D is undetermined. The CDR3 spans 14 residues. Looked up from germline, CDR1 is ENHRY and CDR2 is SYGVKD. Trimming shortened V by 3 bases and J by 4 bases, and 12 bases separated the two germline ends.

The V gene is TRBV27, the J gene TRBJ2-5; 8 nucleotides match TRBD1. V shed 3 bases and J 5 bases; nucleotides not matched to a gene: 8. The CDR3 spans 15 residues. The germline CDR1 and CDR2 sequences are MNHEY and SMNVEV (reference sequence). In nucleotides, the CDR3 is TGTGCCAGCAGTTTTGGGTTCAGGGGGCGTGAGACCCAGTACTTC. This gives the protein CASSFGFRGRETQYF.

This chain links TRBV6-5 with TRBJ2-1, with 10 positions matching TRBD2. There are 16 residues in the CDR3. Germline-derived CDR1 and CDR2 are MNHEY and SVGAGI. The trim removed 6 bases at V and 8 bases at J, leaving 13 bases unmatched. CDR3 nucleotide sequence: TGTGCCAGCAGCTACCAACTAGCGGGGTTCGGGGATGAGCAGTTCTTC. Translated, it gives CASSYQLAGFGDEQFF.

The CDR3 loop reads CASSATVNTEAFF. CDR3 coding DNA: TGTGCCAGCAGCGCTACAGTTAACACTGAAGCTTTCTTT. The chain employs TRBV9 and TRBJ1-1; D uncertain. Looked up from germline, CDR1 is SGDLS and CDR2 is YYNGEE. Trimming removed 3 bases from V and 2 bases from J, with 8 bases in between. The CDR3 has 13 amino acids.

The chain joins TRBV4-1 to TRBJ2-1, with 9 bases lining up with TRBD1. The CDR3 extends over 16 amino acids. The trim removed 6 bases at V and 3 bases at J, leaving 9 bases unmatched. Germline CDR1 MGHRA, CDR2 YSYEKL. The CDR3 bases are TGCGCCAGCAGTCTACCGCGACAGGGGGTCTACAATGAGCAGTTCTTC. It codes for CASSLPRQGVYNEQFF.

CDR3: CASQTGDRGRNTIYF. CDR3 bases: TGTGCCAGCCAAACAGGGGACAGGGGAAGAAACACCATATATTTT. The chain employs TRBV9 and TRBJ1-3, with 10 bases identical to TRBD1. V trimming: 7 bases; J trimming: 5 bases; junction bases outside the gene matches: 9. The CDR3 runs 15 residues. Germline V gene lookup returns CDR1 SGDLS and CDR2 YYNGEE.

V is TRBV6-6 and J is TRBJ2-3, with D perhaps TRBD1 (6 bases). Germline V lookup: CDR1 MNHNY, CDR2 SVGAGI (reference sequence). V dropped 3 bases and J dropped 7 bases, with 20 bases sitting between them. The CDR3 extends over 16 amino acids. Here the CDR3 DNA reads TGTGCCAGCAGTTATCCCGACAGGAACAAGGGATATACGCAGTATTTT. Translation gives CASSYPDRNKGYTQYF.

This clone showed up just once. The V and J genes are TRBV25-1 and TRBJ2-7; D may be TRBD2 (7 bases). Trimming took 11 bases from V and 5 from J, leaving 22 bases between them. Germline CDR1 and CDR2: MGHDK and SYGVNS. The CDR3 has 14 residues. The CDR3 sequence is CAASSWGGGNEQYF. In nucleotides, the CDR3 is TGTGCCGCCTCCAGTTGGGGGGGCGGGAACGAGCAGTACTTC.

The chain carries TRBV12-3 or TRBV12-4 and TRBJ1-1; D might be TRBD1 (5 bases). Deletions cut 6 bases from V and 7 bases from J, with 12 bases between. This CDR3 is 12 amino acids long. The CDR3 DNA is TGTGCCAGCAGCCCGGGGGGAATTGAAGCTTTCTTT. Protein: CASSPGGIEAFF.

V and J are TRBV10-1 and TRBJ2-5, with 8 bases identical to TRBD1. In germline, CDR1 is WNHNN, CDR2 SYGVQD (reference sequence). J gave up 5 bases and V 5 bases, and 7 bases lay outside the gene matches. This CDR3 has 14 residues. The CDR3 spells CASSQGARGETQYF. The CDR3 DNA sequence: TGCGCCAGCAGTCAGGGGGCAAGGGGGGAGACCCAGTACTTC.

V and J are TRBV7-2 and TRBJ1-2, with D perhaps TRBD1 (6 bases). The CDR3 spans 13 residues. Germline V gene data show CDR1 as SGHTA and CDR2 as FQGNSA. V shed 8 bases and J shed 7 bases, with 17 bases lying between them. The CDR3 DNA reads as TGTGCCAGCGCAGCAGGGGCGACGGGTGGCTACACCTTC. Translation gives CASAAGATGGYTF. Full variable domain (rest looked up from reference TRBV7-2 and TRBJ1-2): GAGVSQSPSNKVTEKGKDVELRCDPISGHTALYWYRQSLGQGLEFLIYFQGNSAPDKSGLPSDRFSAERTGGSVSTLTIQRTQQEDSAVYLCASAAGATGGYTFGSGTRLTVV.

CDR3 nucleotide sequence: TGTGCCAGCAGTTGGGGGGGCGGGGAGCTGTTTTTT. Its translation: CASSWGGGELFF. This sequence joins TRBV12-3 or TRBV12-4 and TRBJ2-2, with 7 nucleotides matching TRBD2. This CDR3 contains 12 residues. Trimming at V came to 4 bases and at J to 7 bases, leaving 0 bases not matched to a gene.

This sequence joins TRBV19 and TRBJ1-4; D gene unclear. This CDR3 contains 16 residues. Germline loops: CDR1 LNHDA, CDR2 SQIVND (reference sequence). Trimming took 0 bases from V and 7 from J, leaving 15 bases between them. For the CDR3, the DNA is TGTGCCAGTAGTATAGATCTCCGGGGTCGGAGTGAAAAACTGTTTTTT. This encodes CASSIDLRGRSEKLFF.

The chain carries TRBV7-6 and TRBJ2-5; 8 bases are a match to TRBD2. CDR3 length: 18 amino acids. Germline V gene data show CDR1 as SGHVS and CDR2 as FNYEAQ. Trimming cost V 4 bases and J 0 bases; bases outside gene matches: 13. CDR3 region: CASSYNSGGGGYQETQYF. The CDR3 DNA reads as TGTGCCAGCAGCTACAATAGCGGCGGCGGGGGGTACCAAGAGACCCAGTACTTC.

The V and J genes are TRBV7-2 and TRBJ1-4, with D possibly matching TRBD1 (5 bases). V was trimmed by 0 bases and J by 5 bases, leaving 10 bases between them. The CDR3 is 15 amino acids. Germline V gives CDR1 SGHTA, CDR2 FQGNSA. The CDR3: CASSLAGPGNEKLFF. Here the CDR3 DNA reads TGTGCCAGCAGCTTAGCAGGGCCAGGGAATGAAAAACTGTTTTTT.

J is TRBJ1-2 and V is TRBV2, with TRBD1 matching over 7 bases. The trim removed 8 bases at V and 8 bases at J, leaving 8 bases unmatched. This CDR3 contains 12 residues. Germline-derived CDR1 and CDR2 are SNHLY and FYNNEI. For the CDR3, the DNA is TGTGCCAGCGAGACAGGGTTGGGCGGCTACACCTTC. Translating it yields CASETGLGGYTF.

The chain couples TRBV12-3 or TRBV12-4 to TRBJ2-7, with a tentative D call TRBD2 (6 bases). V lost 4 bases, J lost 4 bases, and 11 bases lay in between. There are 13 residues in the CDR3. In DNA form, the CDR3 reads TGTGCCAGCAGTTGGGACTCCAGATACGAGCAGTACTTC. Protein sequence: CASSWDSRYEQYF.

The sample holds one count of this clone. The chain couples TRBV9 to TRBJ2-2, with D possibly being TRBD1 (6 bases). CDR3 length: 16 amino acids. The V end lost 3 bases, the J end lost 5 bases, and 17 bases lay between the germline ends. CDR1 SGDLS and CDR2 YYNGEE come from the germline V gene. The CDR3 sequence is CASSAFSGAGTGELFF. CDR3 nucleotides: TGTGCCAGCAGCGCCTTTTCAGGGGCAGGAACCGGGGAGCTGTTTTTT.

The chain couples TRBV6-5 to TRBJ1-2; a weak D match, TRBD1 (6 bases). The germline V and J ends were trimmed by 7 bases and 6 bases, with 15 bases remaining between them. The CDR3 covers 13 residues. Germline-derived CDR1 and CDR2 are MNHEY and SVGAGI. CDR3 in DNA: TGTGCCAGCATTCTACAGGGAAGAGATGGCTACACCTTC. Protein product: CASILQGRDGYTF.

This chain uses TRBV4-1 with TRBJ1-2; 7 bases agree with TRBD1. There are 16 residues in the CDR3. The V segment lost 0 bases and the J segment 3 bases; nucleotides outside the gene matches: 7. CDR1 MGHRA and CDR2 YSYEKL come from the germline V gene. The CDR3 loop reads CASSQDGGGSYYGYTF. CDR3 sequence (DNA): TGCGCCAGCAGCCAAGACGGAGGGGGCTCTTACTATGGCTACACCTTC.

The chain links TRBV3-1 (or the pseudogene TRBV3-2) to TRBJ2-7; 12 nucleotides match TRBD2. CDR3 length: 17 amino acids. CDR1 and CDR2 from the germline V gene are LGHDT and YNNKEL (reference sequence). The V segment lost 0 bases and the J segment 4 bases; nucleotides outside the gene matches: 7. The DNA for the CDR3 is TGTGCCAGCAGCCAAGACCCTCTAGCGGGGGGGCGGTACGAGCAGTACTTC. Amino acid sequence: CASSQDPLAGGRYEQYF.